These 20 T cell receptor beta chains originate from one sample sequenced in a study of blood T cells in healthy people across ages. The second PCR ran roughly 7 to 12 cycles with a sample-barcoded 5' primer and J-beta primers. TCRdb redid the calling of the 5' RACE reads with MiXCR, one entry per CDR3 protein. The repertoire holds around 790,000 distinct CDR3 sequences, with about 42% as singletons. Sequencing was done on a sample of blood. The receptors here all came from a man aged 55 to 70 in good health.

The chain joins TRBV5-5 to TRBJ1-2, with 7 bases aligning to TRBD1. Germline V gene data show CDR1 as SGHKS and CDR2 as YYEKEE (reference sequence). This CDR3 region has 17 residues. Losses at the gene ends were 6 bases for V and 0 bases for J; bases not matched to a gene: 14. The CDR3, as DNA: TGTGCCAGCACCCCTTCATTACAGGGGCTAACTAACTATGGCTACACCTTC. Amino acids: CASTPSLQGLTNYGYTF.

The chain has TRBV7-2 and TRBJ2-1; 7 bases align to TRBD2. The CDR3 consists of 14 residues. The V gene's germline CDR1 is SGHTA and CDR2 FQGNSA. The trim removed 5 bases at V and 8 bases at J, leaving 9 bases unmatched. The CDR3 is CASSTGLSCDEQFF. In DNA, the CDR3 is TGTGCCAGCAGCACGGGACTATCTTGCGATGAGCAGTTCTTC.

CDR3 in DNA: TGTGCCAGCAGCTTAGCGCTGGGGACCCAAGAGACCCAGTACTTC. Its protein product is CASSLALGTQETQYF. V usage is TRBV7-2 and J usage is TRBJ2-5, with D perhaps being TRBD1 or TRBD2 (5 bases each). This CDR3 spans 15 amino acids. Trimming pared 0 bases from V and 1 base from J, leaving 9 bases between. Germline-derived CDR1 and CDR2 are SGHTA and FQGNSA.

In its sample, this clonotype was seen a few times. This chain joins TRBV4-3 and TRBJ2-7; the D is unclear. The DNA matches TRBJ2-5 better at its end, which makes the J call doubtful. CDR1 LGHNA and CDR2 YSLEER come from the germline V gene. The CDR3 spans 13 residues. This chain's CDR3 is CASSQGHGETQYF. In DNA form, the CDR3 reads TGCGCCAGCAGCCAAGGGCACGGGGAGACCCAGTACTTC.

This clonotype was recorded a few times. The CDR3 DNA reads as TGTGCCAGCAGCTTCCGGGACAGGGTAGTGGAAAAACTGTTTTTT. Encoded protein: CASSFRDRVVEKLFF. V is TRBV7-2 and J is TRBJ1-4; 9 nucleotides match TRBD1. V lost 3 bases and J lost 8; bases outside the gene matches: 7. Looked up from germline, CDR1 is SGHTA and CDR2 is FQGNSA. This CDR3 has 15 amino acids.

This clonotype was counted between two and nine times. The chain combines TRBV27 with TRBJ2-2; 9 positions agree with TRBD2. CDR1 is MNHEY, CDR2 SMNVEV, per germline (reference sequence). The trim removed 7 bases at V and 0 bases at J, leaving 6 bases unmatched. This CDR3 contains 16 residues. CDR3 DNA: TGTGCCAGCAAAAGGGGGACTAGCCCGAACACCGGGGAGCTGTTTTTT. Its translation is CASKRGTSPNTGELFF.

The chain combines TRBV12-3 or TRBV12-4 with TRBJ1-1; 8 nucleotides line up with TRBD1. The CDR3 is 14 residues long. The V segment lost 5 bases and the J segment 6 bases; nucleotides outside the gene matches: 8. This chain's CDR3 is CASSLQGGWAEAFF. The CDR3, as DNA: TGTGCCAGCAGTCTACAGGGGGGCTGGGCTGAAGCTTTCTTT.

The gene calls are TRBV20-1 and TRBJ2-1; D may be TRBD2 (7 bases). The length of the CDR3 is 12 residues. The germline V and J ends were trimmed by 5 bases and 9 bases, with 14 bases remaining between them. The germline V gene encodes CDR1 DFQATT and CDR2 SNEGSKA (reference sequence). This chain's CDR3 is CSARRGASEQFF. The CDR3 DNA reads as TGCAGTGCTCGACGGGGGGCATCTGAGCAGTTCTTC.

This clonotype has only a few counts. CDR3 protein: CASSYVGPRRHEQFF. Written as DNA, the CDR3 is TGTGCCAGCAGTTACGTTGGGCCCCGCCGGCATGAGCAGTTCTTC. J is TRBJ2-1 and V is TRBV6-2 or TRBV6-3; D unclear. The CDR3 totals 15 residues. V gave up 2 bases and J gave up 8 bases, with 16 bases separating them. The germline gives CDR1 MNHEY, CDR2 SVGEGT.

This clonotype showed up just once. The chain employs TRBV6-5 and TRBJ2-5, with D tentatively TRBD1 (6 bases). CDR1 and CDR2 from the germline V gene are MNHEY and SVGAGI. V shed 8 bases and J shed 5 bases, with 12 bases lying between them. The CDR3 consists of 12 residues. This chain's CDR3 is CASWGQGETQYF. The DNA of the CDR3 is TGTGCCAGCTGGGGCCAGGGGGAGACCCAGTACTTC.

V and J are TRBV7-2 and TRBJ2-6; 8 bases fit TRBD1. Per the germline V gene, CDR1 is SGHTA and CDR2 is FQGNSA. The CDR3 totals 20 residues. V gave up 2 bases and J gave up 0 bases; unmatched junction bases: 12. The CDR3 bases are TGTGCCAGCAGCTTAAGGAGCTTAGGACAGGGACCCTCTGGGGCCAACGTCCTGACTTTC. As protein: CASSLRSLGQGPSGANVLTF.

To note about this clonotype: A much more abundant neighbour one base away suggests this may be a read error. The CDR3 reads CASSEMGAPYEQFF. The CDR3 coding sequence is TGTGCCAGCAGTGAAATGGGGGCCCCTTACGAGCAGTTCTTC. This chain joins TRBV2 and TRBJ2-1; D may be TRBD1 (6 bases). V was clipped by 2 bases and J by 10 bases, with 15 bases between them. Germline assignment: CDR1 SNHLY and CDR2 FYNNEI. This CDR3 contains 14 residues. Using reference TRBV2 and TRBJ2-1 for the parts outside the CDR3, the full variable domain is EPEVTQTPSHQVTQMGQEVILRCVPISNHLYFYWYRQILGQKVEFLVSFYNNEISEKSEIFDDQFSVERPDGSNFTLKIRSTKLEDSAMYFCASSEMGAPYEQFFGPGTRLTVL.

The rearrangement joins TRBV29-1 to TRBJ2-1; TRBD1 matches at 11 bases. V lost 1 base and J lost 6; bases outside the gene matches: 5. Germline V gene data show CDR1 as SQVTM and CDR2 as ANQGSEA. This CDR3 is built from 15 residues. The CDR3 region has the DNA TGCAGCGTTGAAGGGGGGACAGGGGGAATCAATGAGCAGTTCTTC. It encodes CSVEGGTGGINEQFF.

The chain employs TRBV20-1 and TRBJ2-7, with 10 nucleotides matching TRBD1. The CDR3 spans 15 residues. V gave up 4 bases and J gave up 2 bases; unmatched junction bases: 8. Germline loops: CDR1 DFQATT, CDR2 SNEGSKA (reference sequence). CDR3 sequence reads: CSAIDRDRGPYEQYF. Here the CDR3 DNA reads TGCAGTGCTATAGACCGGGACAGGGGACCCTACGAGCAGTACTTC.

The V and J genes are TRBV12-3 or TRBV12-4 and TRBJ1-4; 12 bases agree with TRBD1. The junction had 10 bases not matched to a gene; V was cut back by 6 bases and J by 11 bases. The CDR3 spans 15 residues. CDR3 sequence: CASRSGTGGTWKLFF. CDR3 nucleotides: TGTGCCAGCAGGTCCGGGACAGGGGGCACATGGAAACTGTTTTTT.

This clonotype was counted between two and nine times. The CDR3 loop reads CAWSVGTVGTYEQYF. The DNA for the CDR3 is TGTGCCTGGAGTGTAGGGACGGTGGGGACCTACGAGCAGTACTTC. The V and J genes are TRBV30 and TRBJ2-7, with D tentatively TRBD1 or TRBD2 (5 bases each). Between the trimmed V and J ends, which lost 0 bases and 2 bases, there was a span of 14 bases. In germline, CDR1 is GTSNPN, CDR2 SVGIG (reference sequence). The CDR3 is 15 amino acids. Variable domain in full (rest from reference TRBV30 and TRBJ2-7): SQTIHQWPATLVQPVGSPLSLECTVEGTSNPNLYWYRQAAGRGLQLLFYSVGIGQISSEVPQNLSASRPQDRQFILSSKKLLLSDSGFYLCAWSVGTVGTYEQYFGPGTRLTVT.

As to this clonotype: A junction boundary mismatches the germline segment, possibly from a read error. The chain uses TRBV9 and TRBJ2-1, with TRBD2 matching over 10 bases. This CDR3 comprises 16 residues. CDR1 is SGDLS and CDR2 is YYNGEE in the germline V gene. DNA for the CDR3: TGTGCCAGCAGCGTAGGAGCTAGCGGGGGAGCAAATGGGCAGTTCTTC. Its protein product is CASSVGASGGANGQFF. Full variable domain (rest looked up from reference TRBV9 and TRBJ2-1): DSGVTQTPKHLITATGQRVTLRCSPRSGDLSVYWYQQSLDQGLQFLIQYYNGEERAKGNILERFSAQQFPDLHSELNLSSLELGDSALYFCASSVGASGGANGQFFGPGTRLTVL.

As to this clonotype: One junction end does not reproduce the germline sequence, and a read error may be involved. The chain joins TRBV12-3 or TRBV12-4 to TRBJ2-7; D not certain. The CDR3 loop spans 12 amino acids. Written as DNA, the CDR3 is TGTGCCAGCATTTTATCGAAGTACGAGCAGTACTTC. It translates to CASILSKYEQYF.

Turning to this clonotype: An end of the junction does not agree with germline; a read error may underlie this. V is TRBV6-6 and J is TRBJ1-5; no clear D gene. CDR1 and CDR2 from the germline V gene are MNHNY and SVGAGI (reference sequence). The CDR3 has 15 amino acids. This chain's CDR3 is CAGSYRQSSNQPQHF. The CDR3 region has the DNA TGTGCCGGCAGTTACCGGCAGTCGAGCAATCAGCCCCAGCATTTT.

A single count supports this clonotype. The chain joins TRBV25-1 to TRBJ1-5; D unresolved. In germline, CDR1 is MGHDK, CDR2 SYGVNS. V was trimmed by 0 bases and J by 5 bases, leaving 8 bases between them. The CDR3 contains 14 residues. The CDR3 nucleotides are TGTGCCAGCAGTGAATATATCACGGATCAGCCCCAGCATTTT. It encodes CASSEYITDQPQHF.